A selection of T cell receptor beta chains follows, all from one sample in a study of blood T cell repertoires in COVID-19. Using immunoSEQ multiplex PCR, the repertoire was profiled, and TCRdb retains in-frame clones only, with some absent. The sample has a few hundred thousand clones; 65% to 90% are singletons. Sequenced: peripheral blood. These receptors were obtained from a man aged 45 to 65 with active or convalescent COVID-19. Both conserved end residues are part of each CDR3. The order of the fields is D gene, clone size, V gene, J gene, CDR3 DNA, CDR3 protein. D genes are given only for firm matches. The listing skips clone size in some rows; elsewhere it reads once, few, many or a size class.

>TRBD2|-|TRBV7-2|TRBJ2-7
TGTGCCAGCAGCTTAGGAGGCGGGAGGGCCCCCTACGAGCAGTACTTC
CASSLGGGRAPYEQYF
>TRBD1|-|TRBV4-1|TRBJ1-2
TGCGCCAGCAGCGCCCTCGCCTGGGGACAGGGGGCCTATGGCTACACCTTC
CASSALAWGQGAYGYTF
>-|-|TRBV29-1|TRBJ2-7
TGCAGCGTTGGTAGGCTGCTCGGCGGCGAGCAGTACTTC
CSVGRLLGGEQYF
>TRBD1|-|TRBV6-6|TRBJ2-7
TGTGCCAGCACCCAGGGACAGGGGGCCTACGAGCAGTACTTC
CASTQGQGAYEQYF
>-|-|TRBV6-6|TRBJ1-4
TGTGCCAGCAGTTACGGGGAGAGTAATGAAAAACTGTTTTTT
CASSYGESNEKLFF
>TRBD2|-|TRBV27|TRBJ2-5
TGTGCCAGCTGGACTAGCGGGAGACCACGGGGATTAGAGACCCAGTACTTC
CASWTSGRPRGLETQYF
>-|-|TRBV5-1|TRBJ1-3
TGCGCCAGCAGCCTGCAGGGGTTAGGTGGAAACACCATATATTTT
CASSLQGLGGNTIYF
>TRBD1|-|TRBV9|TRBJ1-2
TGTGCCAGCAGCACCCCCTGGGACAGGGGGGGAGAGGGCTACACCTTC
CASSTPWDRGGEGYTF
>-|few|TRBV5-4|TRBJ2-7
TGTGCCAGCAGCTTGGGTGGGAGTCCTTACGAGCAGTACTTC
CASSLGGSPYEQYF
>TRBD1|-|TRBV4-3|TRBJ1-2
TGCGCCAGCAGCCGGGACAGGGGTAACTATGGCTACACCTTC
CASSRDRGNYGYTF
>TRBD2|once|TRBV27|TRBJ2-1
TGTGCCAGCAGTTTCAGCGGGAGGGCTAATGAGCAGTTCTTC
CASSFSGRANEQFF
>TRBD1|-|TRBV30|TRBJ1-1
TGTGCCTGGAGTTTAGGGGGACAGGGGGCACAAGCTTTCTTT
CAWSLGGQGAQAFF
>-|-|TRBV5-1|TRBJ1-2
TGCGCCAGCAGCTTGGGACAGGAGAACTATGGCTACACCTTC
CASSLGQENYGYTF
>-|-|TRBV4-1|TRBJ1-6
TGCGCCAGCACCCCCGGGGGAGTCCCTAATTCACCCCTCCACTTT
CASTPGGVPNSPLHF
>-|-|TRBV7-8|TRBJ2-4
TGTGCCAGCAGCTCACCCTCGGGTGGGGGCAACATTCAGTACTTC
CASSSPSGGGNIQYF
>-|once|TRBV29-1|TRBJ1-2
TGCAGCGCTGACGACAGGACCCCCTATGGCTACACCTTC
CSADDRTPYGYTF
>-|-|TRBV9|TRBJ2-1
TGTGCCAGCAGCGGGGGAGTTGGGAGACTGGGTCACAATGAGCAGTTCTTC
CASSGGVGRLGHNEQFF
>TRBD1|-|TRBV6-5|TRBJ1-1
TGTGCCAGCAGTCTCCAGGGGGGTACTGAAGCTTTCTTT
CASSLQGGTEAFF
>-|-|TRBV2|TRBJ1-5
TGTGCCAGCAGCTTACAGGGCCGATCCAATCAGCCCCAGCATTTT
CASSLQGRSNQPQHF
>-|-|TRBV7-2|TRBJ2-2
TGTGCCAGCAGCTTAGGGTGGGGGCGGATCGGGGAGCTGTTTTTT
CASSLGWGRIGELFF
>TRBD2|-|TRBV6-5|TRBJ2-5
TGTGCCAGCAGTCGACTAGCGGGAGAAGAGACCCAGTACTTC
CASSRLAGEETQYF
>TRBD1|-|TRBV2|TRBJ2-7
TGTGCCAGCGGAGGACAGGGAGAAAGGTACTTC
CASGGQGERYF
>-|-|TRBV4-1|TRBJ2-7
TGCGCCAGCAGCCAAGTTTTGGCGGGCGAGCAGTACTTC
CASSQVLAGEQYF
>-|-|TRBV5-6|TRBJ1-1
TGTGCCAGCAGCTTCGAGGACACTGAAGCTTTCTTT
CASSFEDTEAFF
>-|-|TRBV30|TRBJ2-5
TGTGCCTGGAGTGTACAGAGACTAGGTATTGGGACCCAGTACTTC
CAWSVQRLGIGTQYF
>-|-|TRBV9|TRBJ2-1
TGTGCCAGCAGCGTAGGTTCTAGCTCCTACAATGAGCAGTTCTTC
CASSVGSSSYNEQFF
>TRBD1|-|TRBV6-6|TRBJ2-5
TGTGCCAGCAGTTACTCGAATCAGGGGGCTGGGGAGACCCAGTACTTC
CASSYSNQGAGETQYF
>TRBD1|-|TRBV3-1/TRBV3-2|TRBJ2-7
TGTGCCAGCAGCCGGATCGGGACAGGAGGGTCCTACGAGCAGTACTTC
CASSRIGTGGSYEQYF
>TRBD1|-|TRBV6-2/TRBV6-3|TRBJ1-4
TGTGCCAGCAGCGCCGACAGGGGGCGAAATGAAAAACTGTTTTTT
CASSADRGRNEKLFF
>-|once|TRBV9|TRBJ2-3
TGTGCCAGCAGCCCCAAACAGGGCCATGAGGCAGATACGCAGTATTTT
CASSPKQGHEADTQYF
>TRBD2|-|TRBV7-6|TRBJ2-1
TGTGCCAGCAGTATCGGACTAGCCAATGAGCAGTTCTTC
CASSIGLANEQFF
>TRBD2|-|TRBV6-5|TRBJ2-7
TGTGCCAGCAGGCGAGCGGGAAGCTCCTACGAGCAGTACTTC
CASRRAGSSYEQYF
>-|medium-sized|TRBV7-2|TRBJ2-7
TGTGCCAGCAGCCCCGGGACTGCAGGAGGCCCATCCTACGAGCAGTACTTC
CASSPGTAGGPSYEQYF
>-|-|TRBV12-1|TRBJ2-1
TGTGCCAGCAGCTCTCAGGGTAATGAGCAGTTCTTC
CASSSQGNEQFF
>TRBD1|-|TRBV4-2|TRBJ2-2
TGTGCCAGCAGCCAATTCTCCGGGACAGGAGTCACCGGGGAGCTGTTTTTT
CASSQFSGTGVTGELFF
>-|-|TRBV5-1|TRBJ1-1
TGCGCCAGCAGCGCCCTGACACGGAACACTGAAGCTTTCTTT
CASSALTRNTEAFF
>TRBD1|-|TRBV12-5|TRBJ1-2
TGTGCTAGTGGTTTCGGACAGGGGACGAGCCCCTATGGCTACACCTTC
CASGFGQGTSPYGYTF
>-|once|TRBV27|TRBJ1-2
TGTGCCAGCAGTGCAACAGGGAACGGCTATGGCTACACCTTC
CASSATGNGYGYTF
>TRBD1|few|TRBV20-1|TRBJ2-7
TGCAGTGCTTTATCCCTGGGACAGGAGTACTTC
CSALSLGQEYF
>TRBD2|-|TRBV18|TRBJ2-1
TGTGCCAGCTCACCTCCCGGGACTAGCGGGATCCGCAGGTACAATGAGCAGTTCTTC
CASSPPGTSGIRRYNEQFF
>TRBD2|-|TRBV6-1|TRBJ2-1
TGTGCCAGCAGTGAAGTTGGTGACGGGACTAGCGGGAGGTGGGATGAGCAGTTCTTC
CASSEVGDGTSGRWDEQFF
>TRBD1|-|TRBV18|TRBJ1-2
TGTGCCAGCTCACCAGATAGGACAGGGGGCGACGGCTACACCTTC
CASSPDRTGGDGYTF